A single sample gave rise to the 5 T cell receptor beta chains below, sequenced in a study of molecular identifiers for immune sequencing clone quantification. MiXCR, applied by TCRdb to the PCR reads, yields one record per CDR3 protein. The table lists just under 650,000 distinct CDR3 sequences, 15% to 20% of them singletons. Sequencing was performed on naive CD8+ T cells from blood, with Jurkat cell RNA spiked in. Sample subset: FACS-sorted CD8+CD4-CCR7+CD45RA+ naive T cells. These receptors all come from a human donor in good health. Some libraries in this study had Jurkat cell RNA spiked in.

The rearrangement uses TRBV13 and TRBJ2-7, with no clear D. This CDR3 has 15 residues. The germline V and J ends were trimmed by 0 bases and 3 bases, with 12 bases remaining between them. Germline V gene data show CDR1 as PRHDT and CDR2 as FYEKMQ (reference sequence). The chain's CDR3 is CASSLGPGSYYEQYF. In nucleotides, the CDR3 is TGTGCCAGCAGCTTAGGCCCTGGGTCCTACTACGAGCAGTACTTC. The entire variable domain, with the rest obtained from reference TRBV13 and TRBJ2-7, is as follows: AAGVIQSPRHLIKEKRETATLKCYPIPRHDTVYWYQQGPGQDPQFLISFYEKMQSDKGSIPDRFSAQQFSDYHSELNMSSLELGDSALYFCASSLGPGSYYEQYFGPGTRLTVT.

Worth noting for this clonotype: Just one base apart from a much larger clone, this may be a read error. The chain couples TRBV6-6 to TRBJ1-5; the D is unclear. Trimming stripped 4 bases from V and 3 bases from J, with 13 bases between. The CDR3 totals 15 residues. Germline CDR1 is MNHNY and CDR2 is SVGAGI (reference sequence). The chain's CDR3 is CASSCNGGSNQPQHF. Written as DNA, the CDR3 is TGTGCCAGCAGTTGCAACGGCGGTTCCAATCAGCCCCAGCATTTT.

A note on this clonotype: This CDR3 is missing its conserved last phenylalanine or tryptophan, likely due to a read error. The CDR3 loop is CASSLTGYEQYS. The CDR3 region has the DNA TGTGCCAGCAGCCTTACAGGTTACGAGCAGTACTCC. The chain carries TRBV7-9 and TRBJ2-7; tentatively, D is TRBD1 (5 bases). V lost 5 bases and J 4 bases, leaving 9 bases between the germline ends. Germline V lookup: CDR1 SEHNR, CDR2 FQNEAQ (reference sequence). CDR3 length equals 12 residues.

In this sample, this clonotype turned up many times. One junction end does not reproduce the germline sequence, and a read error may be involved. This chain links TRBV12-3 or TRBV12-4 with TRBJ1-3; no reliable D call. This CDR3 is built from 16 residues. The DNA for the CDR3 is TGTGCCAGCAATTTAATTGGGGATTTCTCTGGAAACACCATATATTTT. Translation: CASNLIGDFSGNTIYF.

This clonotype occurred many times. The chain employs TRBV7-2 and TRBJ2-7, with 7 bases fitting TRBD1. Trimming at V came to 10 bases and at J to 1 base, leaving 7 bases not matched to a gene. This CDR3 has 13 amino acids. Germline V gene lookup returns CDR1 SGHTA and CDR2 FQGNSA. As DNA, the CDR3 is TGTGCCACCCTAGACAGGGAATCCTACGAGCAGTACTTC. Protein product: CATLDRESYEQYF.